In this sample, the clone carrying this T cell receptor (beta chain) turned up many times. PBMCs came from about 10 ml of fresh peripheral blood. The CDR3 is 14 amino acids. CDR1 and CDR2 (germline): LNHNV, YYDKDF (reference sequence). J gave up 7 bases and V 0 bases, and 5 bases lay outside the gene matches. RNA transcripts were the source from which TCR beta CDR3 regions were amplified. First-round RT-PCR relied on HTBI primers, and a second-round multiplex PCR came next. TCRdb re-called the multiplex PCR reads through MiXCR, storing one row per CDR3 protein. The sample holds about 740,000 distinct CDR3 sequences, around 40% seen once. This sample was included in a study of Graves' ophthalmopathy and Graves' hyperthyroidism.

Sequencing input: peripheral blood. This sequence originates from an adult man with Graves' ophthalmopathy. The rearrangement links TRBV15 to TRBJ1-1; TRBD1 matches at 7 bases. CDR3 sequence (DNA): TGTGCCACCAGCAGAGATAGACAGGGAAATGAAGCTTTCTTT. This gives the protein CATSRDRQGNEAFF.